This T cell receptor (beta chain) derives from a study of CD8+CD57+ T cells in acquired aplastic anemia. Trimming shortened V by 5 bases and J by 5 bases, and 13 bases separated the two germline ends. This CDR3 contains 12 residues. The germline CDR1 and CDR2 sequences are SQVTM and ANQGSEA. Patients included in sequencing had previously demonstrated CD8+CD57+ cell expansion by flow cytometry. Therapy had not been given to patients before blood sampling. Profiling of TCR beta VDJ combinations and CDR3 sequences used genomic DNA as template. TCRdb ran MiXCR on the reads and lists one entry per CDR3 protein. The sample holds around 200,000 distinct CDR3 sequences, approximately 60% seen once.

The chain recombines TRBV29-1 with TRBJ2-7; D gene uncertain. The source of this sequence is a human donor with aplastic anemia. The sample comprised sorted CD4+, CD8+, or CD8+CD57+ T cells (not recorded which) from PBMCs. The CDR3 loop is CSVSAAANEQYF. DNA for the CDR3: TGCAGCGTTAGCGCCGCGGCTAACGAGCAGTACTTC.